This TCR beta chain was captured by sequencing in a study of T-cell memory formation after mild COVID-19. General study points: Day 15 to 85 contractors were CD4/CD8 balanced; later expanders leaned CD4+.

TCRdb recomputed calls from the 5' RACE reads with MiXCR, one row per CDR3 protein. The sample consists of approximately 52,000 distinct CDR3 sequences, 9.3% of them appearing once. Germline lookup yields CDR1 DFQATT and CDR2 SNEGSKA (reference sequence). This CDR3 is built from 15 residues. The V gene end was trimmed by 2 bases and the J gene end by 4 bases; junction bases not matched to a gene: 8. As for this clonotype: The antigen is not known.

The sequence was collected from an adult woman who had mild COVID-19 (a few samples of this study predate the infection). Cell type and time point are not known. Material for sequencing was PBMCs or a T cell subset sorted from them (not recorded which). The rearrangement uses TRBV20-1 and TRBJ1-2, with 9 bases lining up with TRBD1. The CDR3 coding sequence is TGCAGTGCTAGACCCCGACAGGGGGTGGGCTATGGCTACACCTTC. This gives the protein CSARPRQGVGYGYTF.